These T cell receptor beta chains were read from a single sample in a study of T cells in Graves' hyperthyroidism and ophthalmopathy. MiXCR, run by TCRdb on the multiplex PCR reads, gives a single entry per CDR3 protein. The sample contains a few hundred thousand distinct CDR3 sequences, about 45% of which appear only once. Sequences were obtained from peripheral blood or thyroid tissue (not recorded which). All receptors come from a woman aged 18-29 years with Graves' hyperthyroidism. The CDR3 runs from the conserved cysteine through the conserved F or W. A D gene is named only where the DNA matches it firmly. Clone size is given for some rows only: seen once, a few or many times, or a class if the clone is expanded.

d_call,v_call,clone_size,cdr3_length,j_call,cdr3_nt,cdr3_aa
TRBD1,TRBV7-9,NA,15,TRBJ1-2,TGTGCCAGCAGCTTGGTAGGGACAGAGAACTATGGCTACACCTTC,CASSLVGTENYGYTF
TRBD1,TRBV20-1,NA,9,TRBJ2-5,TGCAGTGCAAAGATGGACAGGTCTTTC,CSAKMDRSF
NA,TRBV7-3,NA,17,TRBJ1-2,TGTGCCAGCAGCCCTGACACCGGGGGCGTCGGTGGGTATGGCTACACCTTC,CASSPDTGGVGGYGYTF
NA,TRBV12-3/TRBV12-4,many,15,TRBJ1-5,TGTGCCAGCAGTCCCGTTGGGAAGGGTAATCAGCCCCAGCATTTT,CASSPVGKGNQPQHF
NA,TRBV2,NA,15,TRBJ2-2,TGTGCCAGCAGTGGAGGTCTGGGATTCACCGGGGAGCTGTTTTTT,CASSGGLGFTGELFF
NA,TRBV6-8,many,13,TRBJ1-4,TGTGCCAGCAGTACCGGACAAGGCGAAAAACTGTTTTTT,CASSTGQGEKLFF
TRBD2,TRBV5-6,NA,16,TRBJ2-3,TGTGCCAGCAGCTTGGGAGCGGGAGCTAGCACAGATACGCAGTATTTT,CASSLGAGASTDTQYF
TRBD2,TRBV20-1,many,14,TRBJ2-2,TGCAGTACCTCTACGGGAGGTGGCACCGGGGAGCTGTTTTTT,CSTSTGGGTGELFF
NA,TRBV29-1,few,13,TRBJ2-1,TGCAGCGTTGTTATCGGGAGTACAAATGAGCAGTTCTTC,CSVVIGSTNEQFF
NA,TRBV7-6,NA,15,TRBJ1-5,TGTGCCAGCAGCCCATCCGGGACTAGCACAGAGACCCAGCATTTT,CASSPSGTSTETQHF
NA,TRBV13,many,14,TRBJ1-2,TGTGCCAGCAGCCCACCGTGGGGAAACTATGGCTACACCTTC,CASSPPWGNYGYTF
TRBD1,TRBV6-7,many,15,TRBJ1-6,TGTGCCAGCATCACCCTCCCAGGGGGTAATTCACCCCTCCACTTT,CASITLPGGNSPLHF
TRBD1,TRBV7-9,many,14,TRBJ1-1,TGTGCCAGCAGTCATGGGACAGACTCTATTGAAGCTTTCTTT,CASSHGTDSIEAFF
NA,TRBV9,many,13,TRBJ2-7,TGTGCCAGCAGCTCAGGCCCTCCTTACGAGCAGTACTTC,CASSSGPPYEQYF
NA,TRBV7-2,NA,15,TRBJ2-7,TGTGCCAGCAGCCCGGGACAATTAAATTCCTACGAGCAGTACTTC,CASSPGQLNSYEQYF
TRBD2,TRBV20-1,NA,14,TRBJ2-7,TGCAGTGCGGGCGGACTAGCGGAGTTCTACGAGCAGTACTTC,CSAGGLAEFYEQYF
NA,TRBV2,NA,14,TRBJ2-7,TGTGCCAGCATGGTTGGCCTAGCAGGAGGTTCGCAGTACTTC,CASMVGLAGGSQYF
NA,TRBV9,NA,15,TRBJ2-6,TGTGCCAGCAGCGTAGAAGGCTCTGGGGCCAACGTCCTGGCTTTC,CASSVEGSGANVLAF
NA,TRBV10-3,many,13,TRBJ1-1,TGTGCCATCAGTGATAGAGAGGACAAAAAAGCTTTCTTT,CAISDREDKKAFF
NA,TRBV15,NA,14,TRBJ2-1,TGTGCCACCAGCAGAGATTTTGCGGACAATGAGCAGTTCTTC,CATSRDFADNEQFF
NA,TRBV19,NA,11,TRBJ1-2,TGTGCTAGTGCAGGCCCCTATGGCTACACCTTC,CASAGPYGYTF
NA,TRBV5-1,NA,17,TRBJ2-5,TGCGCCAGCAGCTTGGGAACAATTCCGGGAGTCGGGGAAACCCAGTACTTC,CASSLGTIPGVGETQYF
TRBD1,TRBV7-2,many,16,TRBJ1-6,TGTGCCAGCAGCTCACCCGGGACAGCCTATAATTCACCCCTCCACTTT,CASSSPGTAYNSPLHF
NA,TRBV11-3,many,13,TRBJ2-7,TGTGCCAGCAGCTCCCAGGGGTACTACGAGCAGTACTTC,CASSSQGYYEQYF
NA,TRBV24-1,many,12,TRBJ1-2,TGTGCCACCAGTGATGAGACAGGATGCTACACCTTC,CATSDETGCYTF
NA,TRBV2,NA,12,TRBJ2-5,TGTGCCAACCATAAGAACTTCGGGACCCAGTACTTC,CANHKNFGTQYF
NA,TRBV2,NA,14,TRBJ1-1,TGTGCCAGCAGTGGTGGACTAGCGAACACTGAAGCTTTCTTT,CASSGGLANTEAFF
TRBD1,TRBV7-9,NA,17,TRBJ1-4,TGTGCCAGCAGCTTGGTAGGGACAGGGGGATTTAATGAAAAACTGTTTTTT,CASSLVGTGGFNEKLFF
NA,TRBV15,NA,13,TRBJ2-7,TGTGCCACCAGCAGAGTAAAGTCCTACGAGCAGTACTTC,CATSRVKSYEQYF
TRBD1,TRBV9,few,15,TRBJ2-7,TGTGCCAGCAGCCAGGGACAGGAGAGCTCCTACGAGCAGTACTTC,CASSQGQESSYEQYF
TRBD1,TRBV4-2,many,15,TRBJ2-7,TGTGCCAGCAGCCAAGGGGGACAGGGTAAGCGAGAGCAGTACTTC,CASSQGGQGKREQYF
TRBD2,TRBV25-1,many,17,TRBJ2-7,TGTGCCAGCAGTGAAAAGGGGATAGCGGGAGGGCTCTACGAGCAGTACTTC,CASSEKGIAGGLYEQYF
NA,TRBV6-2/TRBV6-3,many,13,TRBJ1-2,TGTGCCAGCGGCACCCCAGGGGACTATGGCTACACCTTC,CASGTPGDYGYTF
NA,TRBV6-5,many,13,TRBJ2-5,TGTGCCAGCACACGAGGGACCTCCGAGACCCAGTACTTC,CASTRGTSETQYF
NA,TRBV27,many,15,TRBJ2-7,TGTGCCAGCAGTTTAATGGCAGGGGTAGAGTACGAGCAGTACTTC,CASSLMAGVEYEQYF
NA,TRBV2,few,15,TRBJ2-1,TGTGCCAGCAGTGTCACGGGGGAGGCCAACAATGAGCAGTTCTTC,CASSVTGEANNEQFF
TRBD2,TRBV29-1,once,13,TRBJ2-2,TGCAGCGTTGTTGGGGAGGGCACCGGGGAGCTGTTTTTT,CSVVGEGTGELFF
TRBD2,TRBV5-1,many,18,TRBJ2-2,TGCGCCAGCAGCTTGGCCCCCGGACTAGCGGCGAACACCGGGGAGCTGTTTTTT,CASSLAPGLAANTGELFF
TRBD1,TRBV19,many,15,TRBJ2-7,TGTGCCAGTAGAGATCCCGGGACAGGAATATACGAGCAGTACTTC,CASRDPGTGIYEQYF
TRBD1,TRBV29-1,many,14,TRBJ2-3,TGCAGCGTTATCGGGACAGACCAACTAGATACGCAGTATTTT,CSVIGTDQLDTQYF
NA,TRBV7-3,NA,16,TRBJ2-7,TGTGCCAGCAGCTTACGCGGGGACATACCCTCCTACGAGCAGTACTTC,CASSLRGDIPSYEQYF
NA,TRBV7-9,many,16,TRBJ2-6,TGTGCCAGCCTTTGGGGCAGTAGCTCTGGGGCCAACGTCCTGACTTTC,CASLWGSSSGANVLTF
TRBD1,TRBV25-1,many,19,TRBJ1-4,TGTGCCAGCAGTGACTTCACCGGGACAGGGAGAACAACTAATGAAAAACTGTTTTTT,CASSDFTGTGRTTNEKLFF
TRBD1,TRBV10-3,once,18,TRBJ2-5,TGTGCCATCAAGAAACTAGGGGGGACAGGGGGTCCCCAAGAGACCCAGTACTTC,CAIKKLGGTGGPQETQYF
NA,TRBV5-1,many,15,TRBJ1-3,TGCGCCAGCAGCCTGGCAGGAGTCTCTGGAAACACCATATATTTT,CASSLAGVSGNTIYF
NA,TRBV5-5,many,14,TRBJ2-7,TGTGCCAGCAGCTTGGTTGGACTACCTTACGAGCAGTACTTC,CASSLVGLPYEQYF
TRBD1,TRBV2,many,16,TRBJ2-7,TGTGCCAGCAGTGAAGCGCTTGCGGACAGGGTATGGGAGCAGTACTTC,CASSEALADRVWEQYF
NA,TRBV25-1,NA,14,TRBJ1-4,TGTGCCAGCCCCTCACAGTCAACTAATGAAAAACTGTTTTTT,CASPSQSTNEKLFF
NA,TRBV4-1,NA,13,TRBJ1-5,TGCGCCAGCAGCCAAGATGGAGGACAGCCCCAGCATTTT,CASSQDGGQPQHF
NA,TRBV6-5,many,13,TRBJ1-1,TGTGCCAGCAGTTACGAAGGGGGGACTGAAGCTTTCTTT,CASSYEGGTEAFF
NA,TRBV2,NA,15,TRBJ2-1,TGTGCCAGCACCCTGGACCAGTCCGCCTACAATGAGCAGTTCTTC,CASTLDQSAYNEQFF